The rows below give T cell receptor beta chains drawn from one sample of a study of preoperative IRX-2 immunotherapy in early breast cancer. Clones were sequenced by immunoSEQ multiplex PCR, and TCRdb holds only the in-frame ones, with some missing. The sample has under 35,000 clones; approximately 83% are singletons. Sampling took place from a patient treated with IRX-2 immunotherapy. These receptors were taken from a human donor with breast cancer. Each CDR3 is given with its conserved first and last residue. The order of the fields is V gene, clone size, J gene, D gene, CDR3 protein, CDR3 DNA. The D gene is left open where the match is weak. Only some rows state a clone size, as once, few, many or a class for expanded clones.

TRBV11-3,NA,TRBJ2-1,NA,CASSFRLGSYNEQFF,TGTGCCAGCAGCTTTCGTTTGGGCTCCTACAATGAGCAGTTCTTC
TRBV6-8,few,TRBJ2-1,TRBD1,CASTPWGTGSYNEQFF,TGTGCCAGCACCCCATGGGGGACAGGGAGCTACAATGAGCAGTTCTTC
TRBV5-1,NA,TRBJ2-2,TRBD2,CASSTGLAGGTGELFF,TGCGCCAGCAGCACTGGACTAGCGGGGGGTACCGGGGAGCTGTTTTTT
TRBV6-8,NA,TRBJ2-1,NA,CASSSSLPRGPSYNEQFF,TGTGCCAGCAGTTCAAGCCTGCCCCGGGGGCCCTCCTACAATGAGCAGTTCTTC
TRBV1,NA,TRBJ2-5,NA,CASSQDPRSQETQYF,TGCGCCAGCAGCCAAGATCCCCGTAGCCAAGAGACCCAGTACTTC
TRBV5-1,NA,TRBJ2-2,NA,CASSLDGPLTGELFF,TGCGCCAGCAGCTTGGATGGACCCCTCACCGGGGAGCTGTTTTTT
TRBV19,NA,TRBJ2-7,TRBD2,CASSFRLAGIYEQYF,TGTGCCAGTAGTTTCCGACTAGCGGGGATCTACGAGCAGTACTTC
TRBV5-1,NA,TRBJ1-1,TRBD1,CASSGAGTGPRKNTEAFF,TGCGCCAGCAGCGGAGCCGGGACAGGCCCACGGAAGAACACTGAAGCTTTCTTT
TRBV6-8,few,TRBJ1-1,NA,CASRTPTLPTAAFF,TGTGCCAGCAGAACCCCGACCCTACCCACTGCTGCTTTCTTT
TRBV5-1,NA,TRBJ2-7,TRBD2,CASSWTSATYEQYF,TGCGCCAGCAGCTGGACTAGCGCAACCTACGAGCAGTACTTC
TRBV19,NA,TRBJ2-2,TRBD2,CASKRVAGSGTGELFF,TGTGCCAGTAAGAGGGTAGCGGGCAGCGGCACCGGGGAGCTGTTTTTT
TRBV19,NA,TRBJ2-1,NA,CASRESFGNEQFF,TGTGCCAGTAGAGAGTCTTTCGGCAATGAGCAGTTCTTC
TRBV28,few,TRBJ2-3,TRBD2,CASSLASGNTQYF,TGTGCCAGCAGTTTAGCTAGCGGGAATACGCAGTATTTT
TRBV6-8,once,TRBJ1-2,NA,CASRWGVHSTYTF,TGTGCCAGCAGATGGGGCGTCCACTCGACCTACACCTTC
TRBV6-8,NA,TRBJ1-6,NA,CASRLRFQPRDYNSPLHF,TGTGCCAGCAGGCTCCGATTCCAGCCGAGGGATTATAATTCACCCCTCCACTTT
TRBV5-1,NA,TRBJ2-7,NA,CASSLAGQNYEQYF,TGCGCCAGCAGCTTGGCCGGGCAGAACTACGAGCAGTACTTC
TRBV5-1,NA,TRBJ1-5,NA,CASSYLRFSNQPQHF,TGCGCCAGCAGTTATCTTCGCTTTAGCAATCAGCCCCAGCATTTT
TRBV7-1,NA,TRBJ1-1,NA,CASSLHQDTEAFF,TGTGCCAGCAGCCTTCACCAGGACACTGAAGCTTTCTTT
TRBV29-1,NA,TRBJ1-5,NA,CSVSGDNYQPQHF,TGCAGCGTCTCAGGAGACAATTATCAGCCCCAGCATTTT
TRBV30,once,TRBJ1-3,TRBD1,CAWTGTGGSGNTIYF,TGTGCCTGGACTGGGACAGGGGGCTCTGGAAACACCATATATTTT
TRBV19,NA,TRBJ2-2,NA,CASSIPTLVQTGELFF,TGTGCCAGTAGTATACCCACTCTAGTTCAAACCGGGGAGCTGTTTTTT
TRBV14,NA,TRBJ2-5,TRBD2,CASSQDHGRALLETQYF,TGTGCCAGCAGCCAAGATCACGGGAGGGCACTCTTGGAGACCCAGTACTTC
TRBV7-1,NA,TRBJ2-7,TRBD2,CASSPQRGGLGEQYF,TGTGCCAGCAGCCCCCAGCGGGGGGGCCTTGGTGAGCAGTACTTC
TRBV28,NA,TRBJ1-4,NA,CASSLSLGLNEKLFF,TGTGCCAGCAGTTTATCTCTGGGGTTGAATGAAAAACTGTTTTTT
TRBV11-3,NA,TRBJ1-1,NA,CASSQHNNLNIEAFF,TGTGCCAGCAGCCAACACAACAATTTGAACATTGAAGCTTTCTTT
TRBV27,NA,TRBJ2-2,NA,CATSYGAVNTGELFF,TGTGCCACCAGCTATGGGGCGGTGAACACCGGGGAGCTGTTTTTT
TRBV6-8,NA,TRBJ2-2,NA,CASSYGQRSNTGELFF,TGTGCCAGCAGTTACGGACAGCGGTCGAACACCGGGGAGCTGTTTTTT
TRBV1,few,TRBJ1-5,NA,CASSPGLGNQPQHF,TGCGCCAGCAGCCCTGGACTCGGCAATCAGCCCCAGCATTTT
TRBV11-3,few,TRBJ2-3,NA,CASSSPDGSTDTQYF,TGTGCCAGCAGCTCCCCCGACGGGAGCACAGATACGCAGTATTTT